These 19 T cell receptor beta chains were all obtained from the same sample, sequenced in a study of T cells in Graves' hyperthyroidism and ophthalmopathy. Amplification of TCR beta CDR3 regions used RNA as the template. HTBI primers were employed in a first-round RT-PCR of the TCR CDR3. TCRdb reanalysed the multiplex PCR reads using MiXCR and keeps one entry per CDR3 protein. The sample has hundreds of thousands of distinct CDR3 sequences, over 11% seen once. The sequencing input was blood. The receptor source for this set is a woman aged 30 to 39 with Graves' hyperthyroidism that later progressed to Graves' ophthalmopathy.

About this clonotype itself: A single base separates this from a much larger clone, so it may be a read error. The rearrangement links TRBV20-1 to TRBJ2-5; 8 nucleotides agree with TRBD1. CDR1 and CDR2 (germline): DFQATT, SNEGSKA (reference sequence). The CDR3 has 15 residues. CDR3 coding DNA: TGCAGTGCTAGTGCCGGGACAGGTCCCCAAGAGGCCCAGTACTTC. This encodes CSASAGTGPQEAQYF.

The chain has TRBV6-2 or TRBV6-3 and TRBJ1-5, with 12 bases identical to TRBD1. Germline V gives CDR1 MNHEY, CDR2 SVGEGT. This CDR3 contains 15 residues. The V gene end was trimmed by 5 bases and the J gene end by 7 bases; junction bases not matched to a gene: 6. For the CDR3, the DNA is TGTGCCAGCAGTACCGGGACAGGGGGCCGGCAGCCCCAGCATTTT. Its protein product is CASSTGTGGRQPQHF.

Concerning this clonotype: With a much larger clone just one base away, this may be a read error. The rearrangement joins TRBV20-1 to TRBJ2-1; D might be TRBD2 (5 bases). This CDR3 has 15 amino acids. From germline, CDR1 is DFQATT and CDR2 SNEGSKA (reference sequence). In DNA form, the CDR3 reads TGCAGTGCTCTAGCACGGTCGGGGTCCTACATTGAGCAGTTCTTC. This codes for CSALARSGSYIEQFF.

The chain carries TRBV7-9 and TRBJ1-1; D gene unclear. Trimming left V 8 bases short and J 6 bases short, with 22 bases between. CDR1 SEHNR and CDR2 FQNEAQ come from the germline V gene (reference sequence). The length of the CDR3 is 15 residues. The CDR3 spells CASGAPGWVWAEAFF. CDR3 coding DNA: TGTGCCAGCGGCGCGCCAGGTTGGGTGTGGGCTGAAGCTTTCTTT.

The table lists this clonotype with a few counts. V is TRBV24-1 and J is TRBJ2-2; 14 bases line up with TRBD2. Unmatched junction bases numbered 16, after V lost 4 bases and J lost 7 bases. This CDR3 has 20 residues. The germline V gene has CDR1 KGHDR and CDR2 SFDVKD. The CDR3 loop is CATSDQSMRLAGGPGGELFF. DNA for the CDR3: TGTGCCACCAGTGACCAATCCATGCGACTAGCGGGAGGGCCTGGCGGGGAGCTGTTTTTT.

This clonotype was detected only a few times. This chain connects TRBV14 to TRBJ2-3; no firm D call. The CDR3 runs 15 residues. Per germline, CDR1 SGHDN and CDR2 FVKESK. V gave up 2 bases and J gave up 2 bases, with 11 bases separating them. CDR3 loop: CASSQQTTNTDTQYF. The CDR3 nucleotides are TGTGCCAGCAGCCAACAGACAACAAACACAGATACGCAGTATTTT.

The table lists this clonotype with many counts. The J gene is TRBJ1-2, the V gene TRBV19; D uncertain. V shed 6 bases and J shed 6 bases, with 14 bases lying between them. The CDR3 covers 13 residues. Germline V lookup: CDR1 LNHDA, CDR2 SQIVND (reference sequence). CDR3 sequence: CASSFSGLDGYTF. The CDR3 DNA reads as TGTGCCAGTAGCTTCTCGGGATTGGATGGCTACACCTTC. Variable domain in full (rest from reference TRBV19 and TRBJ1-2): DGGITQSPKYLFRKEGQNVTLSCEQNLNHDAMYWYRQDPGQGLRLIYYSQIVNDFQKGDIAEGYSVSREKKESFPLTVTSAQKNPTAFYLCASSFSGLDGYTFGSGTRLTVV.

Written as DNA, the CDR3 is TGCAGTGCTAGAGCCCTGTCTGGCAGGCCTCCCGAAGCTTTCTTT. Its protein is CSARALSGRPPEAFF. The chain couples TRBV20-1 to TRBJ1-1; no definite D call. Trimming left V 1 base short and J 8 bases short, with 20 bases between. The CDR3 covers 15 residues. From germline, CDR1 is DFQATT and CDR2 SNEGSKA (reference sequence).

A word on this clonotype: A read error may be the cause here, since a much bigger clone is one base away. The chain carries TRBV28 and TRBJ1-2, with D unresolved. V lost 5 bases and J 8 bases, leaving 15 bases between the germline ends. The CDR3 spans 13 residues. Germline CDR1 and CDR2: MDHEN and SYDVKM. The CDR3 is CASSVVDVRGYTF. The DNA of the CDR3 is TGTGCCAGCAGTGTGGTGGATGTAAGAGGCTACACCTTC.

In the case of this clonotype: A much larger clone differs by one base, so this may be a read error. Lacking the conserved final phenylalanine or tryptophan, this CDR3 likely reflects a read error. The chain is built from TRBV20-1 and TRBJ2-3; TRBD2 matches 11 bases. The germline CDR1 and CDR2 sequences are DFQATT and SNEGSKA (reference sequence). This CDR3 is 15 amino acids long. V shed 0 bases, J shed 3 bases, and the junction held 2 bases outside the gene matches. The CDR3 is CSARETSGRTDTQYY. Written as DNA, the CDR3 is TGCAGTGCTAGAGAAACTAGCGGGAGAACAGATACGCAGTATTAT.

This clonotype was seen at least ten times. This chain connects TRBV5-6 to TRBJ2-1; D is ambiguous. Trimming pared 4 bases from V and 0 bases from J, leaving 23 bases between. Germline CDR1 is SGHDT and CDR2 is YYEEEE. CDR3 length equals 19 residues. CDR3 sequence reads: CASSGWLAWVVSSYNEQFF. The CDR3 region has the DNA TGTGCCAGCAGCGGGTGGCTGGCTTGGGTCGTGAGCTCCTACAATGAGCAGTTCTTC.

The DNA of the CDR3 is TGCAGTGCTAGAAGGGAGGGCAGCTATAGCAATCAGCCCCAGCATTTT. Translation: CSARREGSYSNQPQHF. The gene calls are TRBV20-1 and TRBJ1-5; no reliable D call. Trimming took 2 bases from V and 0 from J, leaving 14 bases between them. Germline V gene lookup returns CDR1 DFQATT and CDR2 SNEGSKA (reference sequence). The CDR3 covers 16 residues.

At least ten counts were recorded for this clonotype. The V call is TRBV24-1, the J call TRBJ2-6; 7 bases fit TRBD2. The CDR3 is 18 residues long. With V trimmed by 4 bases and J by 1 base, 9 bases remained unmatched. Germline V gene sequence: CDR1 KGHDR, CDR2 SFDVKD. In nucleotides, the CDR3 is TGTGCCACCAGTGAGCGGGCGGGAGTTTCATCTGGGGCCAACGTCCTGACTTTC. Its translation is CATSERAGVSSGANVLTF.

This clonotype was recorded at least ten times. The gene calls are TRBV10-1 and TRBJ2-2, with a possible D match to TRBD1 (6 bases). Per the germline V gene, CDR1 is WNHNN and CDR2 is SYGVQD (reference sequence). The CDR3 has 16 residues. Deletions cut 5 bases from V and 0 bases from J, with 13 bases between. The CDR3 coding sequence is TGCGCCAGCAGTTTCTCAGGGGTTCCGAACACCGGGGAGCTGTTTTTT. It translates to CASSFSGVPNTGELFF.

In its sample, this clonotype was seen a few times. This CDR3 is missing its conserved last phenylalanine or tryptophan, likely due to a read error. The rearrangement uses TRBV4-1 and TRBJ1-6; D is uncertain. This CDR3 region has 15 residues. Germline CDR1 is MGHRA and CDR2 is YSYEKL. Trimming took 1 base from V and 4 from J, leaving 8 bases between them. CDR3 bases: TGCGCCAGCAGCCAAGGTCTCTATTATAATTCACCCCTCCACTCT. Its protein product is CASSQGLYYNSPLHS.

The V call is TRBV19, the J call TRBJ2-7; TRBD1 matches 7 bases. Losses at the gene ends were 4 bases for V and 2 bases for J; bases not matched to a gene: 11. From germline, CDR1 is LNHDA and CDR2 SQIVND (reference sequence). The CDR3 runs 16 residues. CDR3 amino acids: CASSTTFGTATYEQYF. The CDR3 nucleotides read TGTGCCAGTAGTACCACCTTCGGGACAGCCACCTACGAGCAGTACTTC.

There are many counts of this clonotype. The rearrangement joins TRBV12-3 or TRBV12-4 to TRBJ1-2, with D hard to call. Deletions cut 0 bases from V and 1 base from J, with 3 bases between. This CDR3 contains 13 residues. The CDR3: CASSLANNYGYTF. The CDR3, as DNA: TGTGCCAGCAGTTTAGCAAATAACTATGGCTACACCTTC.

This clonotype was detected many times. The chain combines TRBV28 with TRBJ2-7; TRBD1 aligns across 7 bases. This CDR3 comprises 13 residues. Germline CDR1 and CDR2: MDHEN and SYDVKM. V gave up 5 bases and J gave up 6 bases; unmatched junction bases: 7. In DNA form, the CDR3 reads TGTGCCAGCAGTACCACGACAGGGACCGAGCAGTACTTC. This sequence encodes CASSTTTGTEQYF.

The chain has TRBV29-1 and TRBJ2-7; D not certain. The CDR3 contains 12 residues. In germline, CDR1 is SQVTM, CDR2 ANQGSEA. The V end was cut by 1 base, the J end by 5 bases, with 9 bases between. For the CDR3, the DNA is TGCAGCGTTGAAGGGCCTGGAGACGAGCAGTACTTC. It encodes CSVEGPGDEQYF.